This T cell receptor beta chain is from a study of PD-L1 blockade in urothelial cancer. Study-level background: Of around 31 patients, almost 26 were males with bladder-origin urothelial cancer. Counts from blood samples showed a median of 141,255 T cells.

Time point here: peripheral blood 6 weeks after treatment start. The germline V gene encodes CDR1 SGHNT and CDR2 YENEEA. The V segment lost 4 bases and the J segment 5 bases; nucleotides outside the gene matches: 2. CDR3 size: 14 residues. Profiling relied on immunoSEQ multiplex PCR, and the TCRdb table lists in-frame clones only, not all of them. The sample lists roughly 42,000 clones, about 90% occurring once. The chain carries TRBV11-3 and TRBJ2-1, with TRBD2 matching over 10 bases. The sequence derives from a man aged 70 or older with urothelial cancer. The source material was PBMCs, sampled around atezolizumab (anti-PD-L1) treatment. CDR3 sequence reads: CASSSLAGNNEQFF. CDR3 in DNA: TGTGCCAGCAGCTCACTAGCGGGGAACAATGAGCAGTTCTTC.